Listed here are 9 T cell receptor beta chains from one sample, sequenced in a study of beta chain features in type 1 diabetes. Points from the study as a whole: Patients with Type 1 diabetes showed moderately but significantly shorter TCRB CDR3s in all four CD4+ subsets.

Antigens of these TCRs are unknown. Every isolated RNA sample was fully reverse transcribed, so sequencing captured expressed TCRB transcripts. Only in-frame clones appear in the TCRdb table, and some are missing; sequencing was by immunoSEQ multiplex PCR. The data hold 300,000 to 400,000 clones, with about 14% observed a single time. Sample: naive CD4+ T cells from blood. All receptors come from a young woman with type 1 diabetes.

The chain employs TRBV5-4 and TRBJ1-1; a possible D gene is TRBD1 (5 bases). This CDR3 spans 14 amino acids. The germline CDR1 and CDR2 sequences are SGHNT and YYREEE (reference sequence). V lost 4 bases to trimming and J lost 1 base, with 11 bases between them. This CDR3 is CASSLTGSNTEAFF. In DNA, the CDR3 is TGTGCCAGCAGCCTTACAGGATCGAACACTGAAGCTTTCTTT.

The genes are TRBV27 and TRBJ2-3; TRBD1 matches 8 bases. After removal of 5 bases from V and 3 bases from J, the junction contained 7 bases not matched to a gene. The CDR3 totals 15 residues. Per germline, CDR1 MNHEY and CDR2 SMNVEV (reference sequence). The DNA for the CDR3 is TGTGCCAGCAGTCCTTACCGGACAGGGACAGATACGCAGTATTTT. This translates into CASSPYRTGTDTQYF.

V is TRBV18 and J is TRBJ2-5; D perhaps matches TRBD1 (8 bases). V lost 3 bases to trimming and J lost 3 bases, with 11 bases between them. This CDR3 has 14 amino acids. Germline V gene sequence: CDR1 KGHSH, CDR2 LQKENI. The CDR3 protein is CASSPTGGEETQYF. The CDR3 DNA follows: TGTGCCAGCTCACCTACAGGGGGGGAAGAGACCCAGTACTTC. Full variable domain (remainder filled in from reference TRBV18 and TRBJ2-5): NAGVMQNPRHLVRRRGQEARLRCSPMKGHSHVYWYRQLPEEGLKFMVYLQKENIIDESGMPKERFSAEFPKEGPSILRIQQVVRGDSAAYFCASSPTGGEETQYFGPGTRLLVL.

V usage is TRBV21-1 and J usage is TRBJ1-2. TRBV21-1 is shown as a pseudogene. The CDR3 runs to 12 residues. CDR3 sequence: CASRRVSNGYTF. The CDR3 DNA follows: TGTGCCAGCAGGAGGGTTTCGAATGGCTACACCTTC.

This clone was seen only a few times. The rearrangement joins TRBV19 to TRBJ2-1; possibly TRBD2 for D (6 bases). The CDR3 extends over 15 amino acids. Per the germline V gene, CDR1 is LNHDA and CDR2 is SQIVND (reference sequence). V shed 10 bases and J shed 2 bases, with 18 bases lying between them. The CDR3 DNA is TGTGCCACCACAGGAGGGCTTGTCCCCTACAATGAGCAGTTCTTC. Protein product: CATTGGLVPYNEQFF. Combining the CDR3 with reference TRBV19 and TRBJ2-1 gives the whole variable domain DGGITQSPKYLFRKEGQNVTLSCEQNLNHDAMYWYRQDPGQGLRLIYYSQIVNDFQKGDIAEGYSVSREKKESFPLTVTSAQKNPTAFYLCATTGGLVPYNEQFFGPGTRLTVL.

The rearrangement links TRBV6-5 to TRBJ1-1; TRBD1 matches at 10 bases. CDR1 MNHEY and CDR2 SVGAGI come from the germline V gene. After removal of 0 bases from V and 4 bases from J, the junction contained 5 bases not matched to a gene. The CDR3 sequence is 16 residues long. The CDR3 DNA follows: TGTGCCAGCAGTTACTCGACGTGGACAGGGGGCACTGAAGCTTTCTTT. Translating it yields CASSYSTWTGGTEAFF.

The table lists this clone with a few counts. The genes are TRBV5-1 and TRBJ2-5, with D possibly TRBD1 on 6 matching bases. There are 14 residues in the CDR3. Trimming took off 0 bases at V and 4 bases at J, with 10 bases between the two ends. Germline V lookup: CDR1 SGHRS, CDR2 YFSETQ. CDR3 sequence reads: CASSLDNRAETQYF. The CDR3 coding sequence is TGCGCCAGCAGCTTGGACAACAGGGCAGAGACCCAGTACTTC.

Remarks on this clone: Germline is not matched at one junction end, which may reflect a read error. The rearrangement uses TRBV5-1 and TRBJ2-3; 7 bases align to TRBD1. The CDR3 loop spans 12 amino acids. Germline CDR1 reads SGHRS; CDR2 reads YFSETQ. The CDR3 DNA sequence: TGCGCCAGCAGCCCCCGGGACAGCCCGTTTGATTTT. It translates to CASSPRDSPFDF.

The sample holds a few counts of this clone. The chain uses TRBV7-9 and TRBJ1-1, with D unclear. The CDR3 spans 13 residues. Germline V gene lookup returns CDR1 SEHNR and CDR2 FQNEAQ (reference sequence). V gave up 2 bases and J gave up 4 bases, with 8 bases separating them. CDR3 in DNA: TGTGCCAGCAGCTTAAACGTGGCCACTGAAGCTTTCTTT. It encodes CASSLNVATEAFF. The full variable domain, rest sourced from reference TRBV7-9 and TRBJ1-1, is DTGVSQNPRHKITKRGQNVTFRCDPISEHNRLYWYRQTLGQGPEFLTYFQNEAQLEKSRLLSDRFSAERPKGSFSTLEIQRTEQGDSAMYLCASSLNVATEAFFGQGTRLTVV.